Presented here are 32 T cell receptor beta chains from one specimen sequenced in a study of blood T cell repertoires in COVID-19. Assay used: immunoSEQ multiplex PCR; TCRdb lists only in-frame clones, some missing. This table has 250,000 to 350,000 clones, around four fifths appearing once. The sequencing sample was made of peripheral blood. The receptors shown here come from a woman aged 45-60 years with active or convalescent COVID-19.

This clone was detected once. Additional DNA sequences in this sample encode the identical CDR3. The rearrangement links TRBV9 to TRBJ1-3, with D possibly matching TRBD1 (5 bases). CDR1 is SGDLS and CDR2 is YYNGEE in the germline V gene. Deletions cut 4 bases from V and 4 bases from J, with 9 bases between. The CDR3 has 13 amino acids. CDR3: CASSPGHGNTIYF. CDR3 nucleotide sequence: TGTGCCAGCAGCCCAGGGCACGGAAACACCATATATTTT.

The chain carries TRBV9 and TRBJ2-6; D gene uncertain. The CDR3 is 15 amino acids. V was shortened by 5 bases and J by 0 bases, with 9 bases between the two germline ends. In germline, CDR1 is SGDLS, CDR2 YYNGEE. In DNA, the CDR3 is TGTGCCAGCAGAAGAGGAGACTCTGGGGCCAACGTCCTGACTTTC. It specifies CASRRGDSGANVLTF. Complete variable domain (other parts from reference TRBV9 and TRBJ2-6): DSGVTQTPKHLITATGQRVTLRCSPRSGDLSVYWYQQSLDQGLQFLIQYYNGEERAKGNILERFSAQQFPDLHSELNLSSLELGDSALYFCASRRGDSGANVLTFGAGSRLTVL.

The genes are TRBV27 and TRBJ1-2, with D tentatively TRBD1 (5 bases). V was trimmed by 5 bases and J by 8 bases, leaving 15 bases between them. The CDR3 runs to 13 residues. The germline gives CDR1 MNHEY, CDR2 SMNVEV (reference sequence). The CDR3 DNA follows: TGTGCCAGCAGTCCGACAGCCGCCGGAGGCTACACCTTC. Translating gives CASSPTAAGGYTF.

This clone has just a few counts. The chain employs TRBV6-5 and TRBJ1-2, with D tentatively TRBD1 (5 bases). The V gene's germline CDR1 is MNHEY and CDR2 SVGAGI. V was clipped by 5 bases and J by 1 base, with 8 bases between them. The CDR3 has 13 residues. The CDR3 sequence is CASSPTDNYGYTF. In DNA form, the CDR3 reads TGTGCCAGCAGTCCGACAGATAACTATGGCTACACCTTC.

The chain carries TRBV28 and TRBJ1-4; D may be TRBD1 (6 bases). Trimming took off 6 bases at V and 1 base at J, with 12 bases between the two ends. The CDR3 sequence is 15 residues long. The V gene's germline CDR1 is MDHEN and CDR2 SYDVKM. CDR3 DNA sequence: TGTGCCAGCAGCGCGACAGGTTTAACTAATGAAAAACTGTTTTTT. Amino acid sequence: CASSATGLTNEKLFF. The full variable domain, with the rest looked up from reference TRBV28 and TRBJ1-4, is DVKVTQSSRYLVKRTGEKVFLECVQDMDHENMFWYRQDPGLGLRLIYFSYDVKMKEKGDIPEGYSVSREKKERFSLILESASTNQTSMYLCASSATGLTNEKLFFGSGTQLSVL.

The chain carries TRBV6-5 and TRBJ1-1; 7 bases match TRBD1. Unmatched junction bases numbered 6, after V lost 8 bases and J lost 0 bases. The CDR3 sequence is 14 residues long. Germline loops: CDR1 MNHEY, CDR2 SVGAGI. CDR3 in amino acids: CASGSGTVNTEAFF. The CDR3 coding sequence is TGTGCCAGCGGTTCCGGGACAGTGAACACTGAAGCTTTCTTT.

This chain uses TRBV4-1 with TRBJ2-1; TRBD2 agrees at 7 bases. Trimming cost V 1 base and J 6 bases; bases outside gene matches: 12. Germline lookup yields CDR1 MGHRA and CDR2 YSYEKL. The CDR3 length is 17 residues. In DNA, the CDR3 is TGCGCCAGCAGCCAAGGAGTAGGCGGGAGAAGCTCCAATGAGCAGTTCTTC. Protein sequence: CASSQGVGGRSSNEQFF.

V and J are TRBV15 and TRBJ2-1; the D gene is possibly TRBD2 (5 bases). The CDR3 loop spans 14 amino acids. In germline, CDR1 is LNHNV, CDR2 YYDKDF (reference sequence). Trimming cost V 0 bases and J 5 bases, with 8 bases left between them. The chain's CDR3 is CATSREPGNNEQFF. The DNA for the CDR3 is TGTGCCACCAGCAGAGAACCGGGAAACAATGAGCAGTTCTTC. The whole variable domain, remainder taken from reference TRBV15 and TRBJ2-1, is DAMVIQNPRYQVTQFGKPVTLSCSQTLNHNVMYWYQQKSSQAPKLLFHYYDKDFNNEADTPDNFQSRRPNTSFCFLDIRSPGLGDTAMYLCATSREPGNNEQFFGPGTRLTVL.

This clone was detected once. This rearrangement joins TRBV25-1 to TRBJ1-1; 9 nucleotides agree with TRBD1. Trimming took 6 bases from V and 0 from J; bases not matched to a gene: 5. The CDR3 contains 15 residues. Germline CDR1 and CDR2: MGHDK and SYGVNS. CDR3 protein: CASRDRGWMNTEAFF. The DNA of the CDR3 is TGTGCCAGCAGGGACAGGGGTTGGATGAACACTGAAGCTTTCTTT.

This chain links TRBV30 with TRBJ2-1; TRBD2 is a possible D gene (6 bases). The germline V gene has CDR1 GTSNPN and CDR2 SVGIG (reference sequence). Trimming removed 0 bases from V and 7 bases from J, with 13 bases in between. There are 14 residues in the CDR3. CDR3 nucleotides: TGTGCCTGGAGTGTACTGAAGCGGGTAAATGAGCAGTTCTTC. Its translation: CAWSVLKRVNEQFF.

This clone was seen only once. The chain is built from TRBV19 and TRBJ2-1; perhaps TRBD2 as D (6 bases). With 7 bases removed from V and 9 bases from J, the gap between germline ends came to 19 bases. CDR1 is LNHDA, CDR2 SQIVND, per germline (reference sequence). This CDR3 contains 14 residues. The CDR3: CASIGGDVKREQFF. The CDR3 DNA follows: TGTGCCAGTATCGGCGGGGACGTGAAGCGTGAGCAGTTCTTC.

V gene TRBV7-9 combines with J gene TRBJ1-6; the D is unclear. Trimming cost V 3 bases and J 10 bases, with 13 bases left between them. The CDR3 has 14 residues. Germline V gene lookup returns CDR1 SEHNR and CDR2 FQNEAQ (reference sequence). DNA for the CDR3: TGTGCCAGCAGCTTCGAGCTGCGGGAATCACCCCTCCACTTT. Protein sequence: CASSFELRESPLHF.

This chain uses TRBV19 with TRBJ2-2; maybe TRBD1 (6 bases). Trimming stripped 3 bases from V and 1 base from J, with 12 bases between. The CDR3 extends over 16 amino acids. In germline, CDR1 is LNHDA, CDR2 SQIVND (reference sequence). Written as DNA, the CDR3 is TGTGCCAGTAGTATCAAAGGGGGTGGGAACACCGGGGAGCTGTTTTTT. Encoded protein: CASSIKGGGNTGELFF.

The CDR3 region is CASNPNGRPSMNEQFF. The DNA of the CDR3 is TGTGCCAGCAACCCGAATGGGAGGCCGTCGATGAATGAGCAGTTCTTC. V is TRBV27 and J is TRBJ2-1; tentative D call: TRBD2 (6 bases). CDR3 length: 16 amino acids. CDR1 MNHEY and CDR2 SMNVEV come from the germline V gene (reference sequence). Trimming took 7 bases from V and 7 from J, leaving 23 bases between them.

The chain recombines TRBV5-1 with TRBJ2-1; TRBD2 agrees at 7 bases. The V and J ends lost 4 bases and 5 bases, in that order; junction bases with no gene match: 6. Germline V gene lookup returns CDR1 SGHRS and CDR2 YFSETQ. The length of the CDR3 is 14 residues. CDR3 DNA sequence: TGCGCCAGCAGCGGCGGACTAGTGAACAATGAGCAGTTCTTC. Protein: CASSGGLVNNEQFF.

The chain links TRBV7-8 to TRBJ1-1, with 9 bases matching TRBD1. V shed 3 bases, J shed 0 bases, and the junction held 14 bases outside the gene matches. The CDR3 contains 19 residues. The germline V gene has CDR1 SGHVS and CDR2 FQNEAQ. CDR3 residues: CASSFRAYRGLGLNTEAFF. The CDR3 region has the DNA TGTGCCAGCAGCTTCAGGGCCTACAGGGGGCTCGGACTGAACACTGAAGCTTTCTTT.

The V call is TRBV18, the J call TRBJ2-3; TRBD2 agrees at 7 bases. The CDR3 has 16 residues. Looked up from germline, CDR1 is KGHSH and CDR2 is LQKENI. Germline trimming cut 5 bases from V and 1 base from J; bases unmatched to any gene: 9. The CDR3 DNA reads TGTGCCAGCTCAGGTGGGAGGGCCTATGGCACAGATACGCAGTATTTT. It is translated as CASSGGRAYGTDTQYF.

The rearrangement joins TRBV30 to TRBJ2-3, with TRBD2 matching over 10 bases. The CDR3 length is 15 residues. V shed 5 bases, J shed 7 bases, and the junction held 12 bases outside the gene matches. Per the germline V gene, CDR1 is GTSNPN and CDR2 is SVGIG (reference sequence). The CDR3 region is CAWASGTLAGNTQYF. CDR3 coding DNA: TGTGCCTGGGCCAGTGGGACACTAGCGGGGAATACGCAGTATTTT.

The V call is TRBV4-2, the J call TRBJ2-7, with D possibly TRBD1 on 6 matching bases. Trimming pared 0 bases from V and 6 bases from J, leaving 15 bases between. From germline, CDR1 is LGHNA and CDR2 YNFKEQ. The CDR3 has 15 amino acids. The CDR3 DNA reads TGTGCCAGCAGCCAAGACCCGAAGTGGGGGCCCGAGCAGTACTTC. As protein: CASSQDPKWGPEQYF.

In its sample, this clone was seen a few times. The chain couples TRBV19 to TRBJ2-1, with TRBD2 matching 8 bases. Germline CDR1 is LNHDA and CDR2 is SQIVND (reference sequence). The J segment lost 3 bases and the V segment lost 3 bases, leaving 4 bases of the junction unmatched. The CDR3 consists of 15 residues. CDR3 in amino acids: CASSIGRGVYNEQFF. Here the CDR3 DNA reads TGTGCCAGTAGTATCGGGAGGGGGGTCTACAATGAGCAGTTCTTC.

As regards this clone: As the CDR3 is not closed by the conserved phenylalanine or tryptophan, this likely results from a read error. It is unclear where the CDR3 begins or ends on the DNA, so no DNA is shown, and the CDR3 is as TCRdb lists it. The gene calls are TRBV28 and TRBJ2-7; TRBD2 is the table's D call, not checked against the DNA. CDR1 is MDHEN and CDR2 is SYDVKM in the germline V gene. The CDR3 spans 9 amino acids, including both terminal residues. The CDR3 spells CARPGGVVS.

The chain has TRBV27 and TRBJ2-7; 9 bases align to TRBD2. Germline V gene sequence: CDR1 MNHEY, CDR2 SMNVEV (reference sequence). This CDR3 is 14 amino acids long. Trimming removed 5 bases from V and 6 bases from J; junction bases left unmatched: 8. CDR3 bases: TGTGCCAGCAGTCGCTTAGCGGGAGAGGGCGAGCAGTACTTC. Amino acids: CASSRLAGEGEQYF.

This CDR3 reads CASSQVAGGSTDTQYF. The CDR3 nucleotides are TGTGCCAGCAGCCAAGTAGCGGGAGGGAGCACAGATACGCAGTATTTT. The chain recombines TRBV3-1 (or the pseudogene TRBV3-2) with TRBJ2-3; 11 nucleotides agree with TRBD2. V was pared by 1 base and J by 0 bases, with 0 bases of the junction left unmatched. The germline V gene encodes CDR1 LGHDT and CDR2 YNNKEL (reference sequence). The CDR3 totals 16 residues.

V gene TRBV7-2 combines with J gene TRBJ2-1; 9 nucleotides agree with TRBD1. There are 14 residues in the CDR3. Germline-derived CDR1 and CDR2 are SGHTA and FQGNSA. V was clipped by 4 bases and J by 10 bases; unmatched bases: 8. The CDR3 spells CASSYPGTGREQFF. In DNA, the CDR3 is TGTGCCAGCAGCTACCCCGGGACAGGGAGGGAGCAGTTCTTC.

This clone was observed many times. V is TRBV7-9 and J is TRBJ2-5; D possibly corresponds to TRBD2 (6 bases). CDR1 and CDR2 (germline): SEHNR, FQNEAQ (reference sequence). This CDR3 comprises 15 residues. The V end was cut by 2 bases, the J end by 4 bases, with 14 bases between. CDR3 DNA sequence: TGTGCCAGCAGCTTATATGGGGACGGGAGAGAGACCCAGTACTTC. This encodes CASSLYGDGRETQYF.

The chain has TRBV2 and TRBJ2-1; D is uncertain. V was shortened by 7 bases and J by 4 bases, with 5 bases between the two germline ends. This CDR3 contains 11 residues. Germline CDR1 and CDR2: SNHLY and FYNNEI. Here the CDR3 reads CASNRYNEQFF. The DNA of the CDR3 is TGTGCCAGCAATAGATACAATGAGCAGTTCTTC.

V and J are TRBV6-2 or TRBV6-3 and TRBJ2-3; 9 bases line up with TRBD2. The V gene's germline CDR1 is MNHEY and CDR2 SVGEGT. The CDR3 has 18 residues. The V segment lost 2 bases and the J segment 5 bases; nucleotides outside the gene matches: 14. The CDR3 sequence is CASSYETGGLAGRDTQYF. DNA for the CDR3: TGTGCCAGCAGTTACGAGACGGGTGGGCTAGCGGGAAGAGATACGCAGTATTTT.

The count of this clone is one. V gene TRBV27 combines with J gene TRBJ2-1, with D possibly TRBD2 on 6 matching bases. The CDR3 covers 14 residues. The V end lost 0 bases, the J end lost 10 bases, and 13 bases lay between the germline ends. Germline V lookup: CDR1 MNHEY, CDR2 SMNVEV (reference sequence). The CDR3 loop reads CASSLSGRKEEQFF. Written as DNA, the CDR3 is TGTGCCAGCAGTTTATCAGGGAGGAAGGAGGAGCAGTTCTTC.

The genes are TRBV18 and TRBJ1-1, with 8 bases identical to TRBD1. After removal of 6 bases from V and 5 bases from J, the junction contained 8 bases not matched to a gene. Looked up from germline, CDR1 is KGHSH and CDR2 is LQKENI. The CDR3 runs 14 residues. CDR3 nucleotide sequence: TGTGCCAGCTCTGAACAGGGGACAGGAACTGAAGCTTTCTTT. Protein product: CASSEQGTGTEAFF.

This chain links TRBV10-3 with TRBJ2-3, with 7 bases that match TRBD2. The CDR3 runs 18 residues. J gave up 4 bases and V 8 bases, and 21 bases lay outside the gene matches. The germline V gene has CDR1 ENHRY and CDR2 SYGVKD. The CDR3 nucleotides read TGTGCCATCGGTAGGGCTAGCGGAGGCCTAGGTGTCGCAGATACGCAGTATTTT. This sequence encodes CAIGRASGGLGVADTQYF.

The chain recombines TRBV28 with TRBJ2-7; 13 nucleotides match TRBD2. The length of the CDR3 is 16 residues. V dropped 10 bases and J dropped 0; count of bases not matched to a gene: 9. Germline assignment: CDR1 MDHEN and CDR2 SYDVKM. CDR3: CATHGTSGESSYEQYF. CDR3 DNA sequence: TGTGCCACACACGGGACTAGCGGGGAGAGCTCCTACGAGCAGTACTTC.

The V and J genes are TRBV7-9 and TRBJ1-2; TRBD1 agrees at 9 bases. V shed 5 bases, J shed 4 bases, and the junction held 8 bases outside the gene matches. CDR1 and CDR2 (germline): SEHNR, FQNEAQ (reference sequence). CDR3 length: 15 residues. Here the CDR3 reads CASSPPQGARYGYTF. CDR3 DNA: TGTGCCAGCAGCCCACCACAGGGGGCCCGCTATGGCTACACCTTC.